The source of this TCR beta chain is a study of response to subunit inactivated influenza vaccine. Study-wide results and limits: The study's authors posited that every seasonal influenza vaccination enlists few new T cells.

MiXCR, applied by TCRdb to the RT-PCR reads, yields one record per CDR3 protein. The sample includes 600,000 to 700,000 distinct CDR3 sequences, about 14% of them seen just once. CDR1 SGHRS and CDR2 YFSETQ come from the germline V gene. V dropped 9 bases and J dropped 5; count of bases not matched to a gene: 16. CDR3 length: 16 residues. Comment on this clonotype: Antigen specificity is unknown.

The sequence was obtained from a man aged 45 to 65 who received an inactivated influenza vaccine. The V gene is TRBV5-1, the J gene TRBJ2-1; 8 bases fit TRBD2. The starting material was PBMCs from blood, obtained 14 days before vaccination. This CDR3 is CATPGGGVFRDNEQFF. In DNA form, the CDR3 reads TGCGCCACCCCCGGGGGGGGGGTTTTTAGGGACAATGAGCAGTTCTTC.